This entry features one T cell receptor (beta chain) sequence. Its antigen remains undetermined. It has no much larger one-base neighbor in the sample; base qualities were not kept. This sample is part of a study of T cell responses to AZD1222 COVID-19 vaccine (dated by TCRdb to about 2021). Context from the whole study: TCR sequencing was performed for 230 to 250 trial participants, of whom roughly 200 were given two doses of AZD1222 and approximately 25 were given two doses of MenACWY control vaccine. Trial participants were enrolled by age into subgroups of 18-55, 56-69 and 70-plus years, and about 150, 27 and 61 TCR-sequenced participants, respectively, were included in these subgroups. Findings and caveats that apply to the study as a whole: Participants were mostly white British and included more females than males, and it was suggested by the authors that clonal diversity may have been underestimated. Because no day 14 peak-response samples were available, repertoires were characterized only after the peak T cell response. The whole spike protein was spanned by vaccine-associated CD4 TCRs, and dominant responses were seen in regions 160-218 and 743-854. Spike-specific TCR breadth and depth rose significantly after two AZD1222 doses compared with day 0 and with MenACWY recipients. Nearly half of unique spike-specific TCRs reportedly recognized epitopes outside regions mutated in the B.1.351 and B.1.1.7 variants. The 56-69-year group was small, and its depth increase did not reach significance, likely because of low power. Conclusions about previously exposed vaccinees are limited, since just a handful of AZD1222 recipients were seropositive for SARS-CoV-2 at baseline.

This specimen's time point label, interpreted: about 28 days (+/-7) after the second vaccine dose. The sample's treatment or condition, from its label and the paper: meningococcal conjugate vaccine given as trial control. Vaccinee samples were obtained from the UK trials COV001 and COV002, which included a single-blind randomized controlled phase 2/3 trial of AZD1222 (ChAdOx1 nCoV-19) in healthy adults. Trial participant PBMC samples were collected at day 0 and day 28 after the second dose for TCRbeta chain sequencing. The CDR3 regions of human TCRbeta chains were analyzed by immunosequencing. The original pipeline was this. TCRs in the repertoires were matched against a reference library of SARS-CoV-2-specific TCRs that had been generated with the MIRA antigen-specificity platform. Breadth was defined as the fraction of unique TCRs that were SARS-CoV-2-associated, and depth was defined as the fraction of total T cells that were SARS-CoV-2-associated. Each spike-specific TCR was assigned to its reactive spike region and to a CD4 or CD8 class using the MIRA data. Log10-transformed breadth and depth values were compared by one-way ANOVA with Sidak's multiple comparisons tests. In its TCRdb copy, this immuneACCESS table keeps in-frame sequences only and misses some clones. Where compared with another copy, unresolved V genes explain less than half of these, and the others have no known cause. From that table come the V and J calls and clone size; the DNA was used to work out D and trimming. The sample table shows some 80,000 clones, and approximately 80% are seen once. The ten largest clonotypes hold 25% to 30% of the sample.

The source is an adult who received the MenACWY meningococcal vaccine as a control. The sequenced sample was peripheral blood, obtained 28 days after the second dose of the MenACWY control vaccine.

The encoded CDR3 is CASSVTGDSYEQYF. The DNA sequence is TGTGCCAGCAGCGTGACAGGGGATTCCTACGAGCAGTACTTC. Here the chain combines TRBV9 and TRBJ2-7; 8 of the junction bases match TRBD1. Trimming removed 2 bases from V and 1 base from J; the gene matches leave 2 bases unexplained. The cysteine opens and the phenylalanine closes a CDR3 of 14 amino acids. Only CDR3 DNA remains: 42 bases, in frame from the first base. The germline V gene sets CDR1 to SGDLS and CDR2 to YYNGEE.